These 4 T cell receptor beta chains originate from one sample sequenced in a study of blood T cell repertoires in COVID-19. TCRdb keeps only in-frame clones here, not all; method: immunoSEQ multiplex PCR. Of around 250,000 clones in the sample, over 70% are singletons; the top ten hold roughly 10%. The sequencing sample was made of peripheral blood. The source of these receptors is a woman aged 70-85 years with COVID-19, enrolled during active disease.

The chain employs TRBV30 and TRBJ1-3; the match to TRBD1 covers 7 bases. In germline, CDR1 is GTSNPN, CDR2 SVGIG (reference sequence). The CDR3 consists of 14 residues. V lost 2 bases, J lost 2 bases, and 3 bases stayed unmatched. CDR3 nucleotides: TGTGCCTGGAGTTCCGGGACAGCTGGAAACACCATATATTTT. This sequence encodes CAWSSGTAGNTIYF.

V is TRBV19 and J is TRBJ1-1; TRBD1 might be the D (6 bases). CDR1 is LNHDA and CDR2 is SQIVND in the germline V gene (reference sequence). V was cut by 3 bases and J by 10 bases, with 24 bases left in between. The CDR3 is 16 residues long. In DNA form, the CDR3 reads TGTGCCAGTAGTATGGGTTTCGACAGGCCCTTTCAAAGAGCTTTCTTT. Its translation: CASSMGFDRPFQRAFF.

The chain combines TRBV28 with TRBJ1-2; 11 bases map to TRBD1. Germline-derived CDR1 and CDR2 are MDHEN and SYDVKM. The CDR3 spans 14 residues. V was clipped by 5 bases and J by 7 bases; unmatched bases: 6. DNA of the CDR3: TGTGCCAGCAGTCGGACAGGGGGCGGGTCTGGCTACACCTTC. This encodes CASSRTGGGSGYTF.

The chain has TRBV25-1 and TRBJ2-1, with TRBD2 matching over 8 bases. Germline CDR1 MGHDK, CDR2 SYGVNS. V dropped 1 base and J dropped 9; count of bases not matched to a gene: 8. This CDR3 is built from 15 residues. Here the CDR3 reads CASSEWGSGITEQFF. In DNA form, the CDR3 reads TGTGCCAGCAGTGAATGGGGTAGCGGGATTACTGAGCAGTTCTTC.